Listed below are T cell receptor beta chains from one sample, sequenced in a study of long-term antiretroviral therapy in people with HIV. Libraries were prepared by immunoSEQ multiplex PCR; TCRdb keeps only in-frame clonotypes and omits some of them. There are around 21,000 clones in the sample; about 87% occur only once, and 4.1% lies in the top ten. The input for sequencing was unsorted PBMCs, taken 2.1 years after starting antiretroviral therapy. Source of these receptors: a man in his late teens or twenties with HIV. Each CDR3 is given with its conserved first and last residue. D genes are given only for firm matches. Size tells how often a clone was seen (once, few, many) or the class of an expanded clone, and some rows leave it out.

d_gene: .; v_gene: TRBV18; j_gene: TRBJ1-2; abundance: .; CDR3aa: CASSPPVEGYGYTF; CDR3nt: TGTGCCAGCTCACCACCGGTCGAGGGCTATGGCTACACCTTC
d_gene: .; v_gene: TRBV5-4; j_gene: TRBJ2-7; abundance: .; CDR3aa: CASTASPERPSYEQYF; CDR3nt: TGTGCCAGCACCGCCTCGCCGGAACGCCCCTCCTACGAGCAGTACTTC
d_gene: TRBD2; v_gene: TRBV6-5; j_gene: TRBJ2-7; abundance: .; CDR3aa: CASSYSPGGRNEQYF; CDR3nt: TGTGCCAGCAGTTACTCACCGGGAGGGCGCAACGAGCAGTACTTC
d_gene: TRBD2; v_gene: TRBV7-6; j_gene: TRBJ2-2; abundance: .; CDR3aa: CASSLAHGGADTGELFF; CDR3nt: TGTGCCAGCAGCTTAGCCCACGGGGGGGCCGACACCGGGGAGCTGTTTTTT
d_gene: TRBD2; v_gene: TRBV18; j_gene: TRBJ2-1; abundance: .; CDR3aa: CASSPSGRAEGEQFF; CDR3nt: TGTGCCAGCTCACCGAGCGGGAGGGCGGAGGGTGAGCAGTTCTTC
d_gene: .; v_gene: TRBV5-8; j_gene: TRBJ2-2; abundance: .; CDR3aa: CASSPFEDLGGLFF; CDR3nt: TGTGCCAGCAGCCCCTTCGAGGACCTAGGGGGGCTGTTTTTT
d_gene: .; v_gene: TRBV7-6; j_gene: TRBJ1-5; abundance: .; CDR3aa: CASSLLGEAQPQHF; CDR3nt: TGTGCCAGCAGCTTACTCGGGGAGGCTCAGCCCCAGCATTTT
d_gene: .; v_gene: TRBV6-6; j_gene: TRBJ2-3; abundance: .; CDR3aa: CASSYAVRYRTDTQYF; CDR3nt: TGTGCCAGCAGTTACGCCGTGCGGTACCGCACAGATACGCAGTATTTT
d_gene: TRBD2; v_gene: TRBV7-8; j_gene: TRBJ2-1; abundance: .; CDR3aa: CASSPRWRGAGSYNEQFF; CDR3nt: TGTGCCAGCAGCCCTAGATGGCGGGGGGCAGGCTCCTACAATGAGCAGTTCTTC
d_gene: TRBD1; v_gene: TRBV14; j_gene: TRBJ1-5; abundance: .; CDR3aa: CASSQTGLQPQHF; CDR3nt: TGTGCCAGCAGCCAGACAGGGCTCCAGCCCCAGCATTTT
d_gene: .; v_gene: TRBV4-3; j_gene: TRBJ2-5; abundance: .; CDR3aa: CASSQERGGETQYF; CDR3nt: TGCGCCAGCAGCCAAGAGAGAGGGGGAGAGACCCAGTACTTC
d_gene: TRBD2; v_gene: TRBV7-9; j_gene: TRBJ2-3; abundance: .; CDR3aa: CASSLALAGDTDTQYF; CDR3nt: TGTGCCAGCAGCTTAGCGTTAGCGGGGGACACAGATACGCAGTATTTT
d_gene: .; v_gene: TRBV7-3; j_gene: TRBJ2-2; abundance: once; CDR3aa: CASSFFTTGPYTGELFF; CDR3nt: TGTGCCAGCAGCTTCTTTACCACCGGGCCGTACACCGGGGAGCTGTTTTTT
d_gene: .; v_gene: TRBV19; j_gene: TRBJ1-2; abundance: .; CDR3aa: CASAISGAYYGYTF; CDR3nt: TGTGCCAGTGCGATCTCAGGGGCGTACTATGGCTACACCTTC
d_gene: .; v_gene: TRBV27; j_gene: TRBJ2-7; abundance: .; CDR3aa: CASSLEEKAYEQYF; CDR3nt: TGTGCCAGCAGTTTAGAGGAGAAAGCCTACGAGCAGTACTTC
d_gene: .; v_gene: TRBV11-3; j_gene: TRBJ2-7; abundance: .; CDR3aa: CATTSLDNVQQYF; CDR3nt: TGTGCCACCACGAGCTTAGATAACGTCCAGCAGTACTTC
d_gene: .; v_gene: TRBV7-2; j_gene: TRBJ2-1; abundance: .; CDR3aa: CASSPEAGSSYNEQFF; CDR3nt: TGTGCCAGCAGCCCAGAGGCAGGGAGCTCCTACAATGAGCAGTTCTTC
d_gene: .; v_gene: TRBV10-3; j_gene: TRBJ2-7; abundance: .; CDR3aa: CAIRMDRDPWYEQYF; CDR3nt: TGTGCCATCAGGATGGACCGCGATCCGTGGTACGAGCAGTACTTC
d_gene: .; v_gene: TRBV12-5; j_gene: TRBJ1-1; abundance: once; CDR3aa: CASGLGVQGTEAFF; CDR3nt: TGTGCTAGTGGTTTGGGGGTACAGGGAACTGAAGCTTTCTTT
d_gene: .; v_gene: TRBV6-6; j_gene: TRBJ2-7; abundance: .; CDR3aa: CASSPNQADYEQYF; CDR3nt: TGTGCCAGCAGCCCCAATCAAGCAGACTACGAGCAGTACTTC
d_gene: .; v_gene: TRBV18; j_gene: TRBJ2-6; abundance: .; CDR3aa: CASSPLGSGANVLTF; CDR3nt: TGTGCCAGCTCACCATTGGGCTCTGGGGCCAACGTCCTGACTTTC
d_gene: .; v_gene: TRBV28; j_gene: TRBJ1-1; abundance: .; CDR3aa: CASRGTSRGWVNTEAFF; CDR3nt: TGTGCCAGCAGGGGGACATCACGTGGCTGGGTGAACACTGAAGCTTTCTTT
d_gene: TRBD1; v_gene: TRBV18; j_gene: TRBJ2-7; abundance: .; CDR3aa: CASSRDSRAYEQYF; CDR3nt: TGTGCCAGCTCCCGGGACAGCCGGGCCTACGAGCAGTACTTC
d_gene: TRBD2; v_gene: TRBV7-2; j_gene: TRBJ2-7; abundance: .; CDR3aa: CASSSTLAGSHEQYF; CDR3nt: TGTGCCAGCAGCTCAACATTAGCGGGGTCTCACGAGCAGTACTTC
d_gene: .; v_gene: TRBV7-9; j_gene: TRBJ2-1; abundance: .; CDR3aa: CASSSYQHNSYNEQFF; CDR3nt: TGTGCCAGCAGCTCGTACCAACACAACTCCTACAATGAGCAGTTCTTC
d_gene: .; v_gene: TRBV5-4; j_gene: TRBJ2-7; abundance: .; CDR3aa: CASSSVFDEQYF; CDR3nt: TGTGCCAGCAGCTCAGTGTTCGACGAGCAGTACTTC
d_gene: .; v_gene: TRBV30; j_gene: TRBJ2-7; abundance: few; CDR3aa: CAWSGGAYEQYF; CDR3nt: TGTGCCTGGAGTGGGGGTGCCTACGAGCAGTACTTC
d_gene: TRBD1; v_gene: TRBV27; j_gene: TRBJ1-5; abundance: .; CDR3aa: CASSTTGEQPQHF; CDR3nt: TGTGCCAGCAGTACGACAGGGGAACAGCCCCAGCATTTT
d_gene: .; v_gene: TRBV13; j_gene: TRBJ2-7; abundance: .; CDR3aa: CASSLSTRWYF; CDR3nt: TGTGCCAGCAGCTTATCTACGCGGTGGTACTTC
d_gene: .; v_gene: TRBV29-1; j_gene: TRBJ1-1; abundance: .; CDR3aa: CSVKGVMNTEAFF; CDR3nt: TGCAGCGTCAAGGGGGTTATGAACACTGAAGCTTTCTTT
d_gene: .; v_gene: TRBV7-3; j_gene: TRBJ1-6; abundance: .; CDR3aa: CASSFPQPGTYNSPLHF; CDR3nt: TGTGCCAGCAGCTTTCCCCAACCGGGCACGTATAATTCACCCCTCCACTTT
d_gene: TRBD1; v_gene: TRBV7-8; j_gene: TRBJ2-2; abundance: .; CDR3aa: CASSNLQGAGTGELFF; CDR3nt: TGTGCCAGCAGCAACTTACAGGGGGCGGGCACCGGGGAGCTGTTTTTT
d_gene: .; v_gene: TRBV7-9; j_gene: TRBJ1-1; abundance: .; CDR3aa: CASSLAMGGAEAFF; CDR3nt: TGTGCCAGCAGCTTAGCGATGGGGGGGGCTGAAGCTTTCTTT
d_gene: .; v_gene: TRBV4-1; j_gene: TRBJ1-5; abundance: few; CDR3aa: CASSLQTREGQPQHF; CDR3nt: TGCGCCAGCAGCCTTCAGACCAGGGAGGGTCAGCCCCAGCATTTT
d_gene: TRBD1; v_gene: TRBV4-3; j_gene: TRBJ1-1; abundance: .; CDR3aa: CASSGDRTNTEAFF; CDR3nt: TGCGCCAGCAGTGGGGACAGAACGAACACTGAAGCTTTCTTT
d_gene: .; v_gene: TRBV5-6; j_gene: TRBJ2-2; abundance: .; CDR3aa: CASHNTGELFF; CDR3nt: TGTGCCAGCCACAACACCGGGGAGCTGTTTTTT
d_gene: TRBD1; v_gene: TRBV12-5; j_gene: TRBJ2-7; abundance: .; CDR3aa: CASGLVRSNRDRAGEQYF; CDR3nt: TGTGCTAGTGGTTTGGTACGGTCGAACCGGGACAGGGCAGGGGAGCAGTACTTC
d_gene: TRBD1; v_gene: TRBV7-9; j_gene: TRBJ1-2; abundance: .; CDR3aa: CASSGTGGGGYTF; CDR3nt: TGTGCCAGCAGCGGGACAGGGGGAGGTGGCTACACCTTC
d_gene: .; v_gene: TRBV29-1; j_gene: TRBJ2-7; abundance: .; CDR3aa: CSVGRGAGGEQYF; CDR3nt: TGCAGCGTTGGTAGGGGGGCCGGGGGCGAGCAGTACTTC
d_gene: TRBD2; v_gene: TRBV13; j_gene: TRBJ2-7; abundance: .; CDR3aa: CASSLGLAVLYEQYF; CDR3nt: TGTGCCAGCAGCCTTGGACTAGCGGTTCTCTACGAGCAGTACTTC
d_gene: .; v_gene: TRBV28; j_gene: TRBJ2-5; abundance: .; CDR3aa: CASSFNSGRETQYF; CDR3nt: TGTGCCAGCAGTTTCAACAGTGGGAGGGAGACCCAGTACTTC
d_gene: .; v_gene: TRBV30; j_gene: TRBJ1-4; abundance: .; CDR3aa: CAWSPRGIYEKLFF; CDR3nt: TGTGCCTGGAGTCCACGGGGGATCTATGAAAAACTGTTTTTT
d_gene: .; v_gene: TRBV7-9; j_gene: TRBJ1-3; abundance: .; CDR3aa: CASSSIGTRGNTIYF; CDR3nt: TGTGCCAGCAGCTCCATTGGGACGAGGGGAAACACCATATATTTT
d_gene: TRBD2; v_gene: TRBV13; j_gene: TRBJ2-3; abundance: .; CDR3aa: CATAGTSGLWAPDTQYF; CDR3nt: TGTGCCACCGCCGGGACTAGCGGGCTGTGGGCGCCAGATACGCAGTATTTT
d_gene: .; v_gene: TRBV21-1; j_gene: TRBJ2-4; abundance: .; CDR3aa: CASSKGVHMWAAVRAKNIQYF; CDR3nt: TGTGCCAGCAGCAAAGGCGTACATATGTGGGCCGCCGTGAGGGCCAAAAACATTCAGTACTTC
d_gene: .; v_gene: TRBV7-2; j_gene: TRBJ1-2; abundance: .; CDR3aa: CASSLGRDREGYTF; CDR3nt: TGTGCCAGCAGCTTAGGGCGGGATCGGGAGGGCTACACCTTC